This T cell receptor beta chain came from a study of blood T cell repertoires in COVID-19. Study-wide background: Sites across the United States, Italy and Spain contributed samples from acute and convalescent COVID-19. In each case, the material was cDNA or gDNA derived from T cells, B-cell-depleted T cells, or PBMCs.

Original processing notes: Quantification of nucleated cells was approximated via reference gene primer amplification. The assay was immunoSEQ multiplex PCR, and TCRdb's table has in-frame clones only and misses some. D and trimming were read from the DNA, whereas the V and J calls and clone size are those reported in that table. Of 210,000 or so clones listed, approximately 80% are singletons. The CDR3 has 16 amino acids. Germline V CDR1 and CDR2: LNHDA, SQIVND (reference sequence). The J segment lost 4 bases and the V segment lost 4 bases, leaving 4 bases of the junction unmatched. The receptor comes from a woman of 80 years or more with acute or convalescent COVID-19. Material for sequencing was peripheral blood. This chain links TRBV19 with TRBJ2-5; the match to TRBD2 covers 15 bases. The chain's CDR3 is CASSRAGLAGGETQYF. The CDR3 DNA follows: TGTGCCAGTAGTAGGGCGGGACTAGCGGGAGGAGAGACCCAGTACTTC.